The T cell receptor beta chain described here comes from a study of shared clonotypes between healthy human individuals (dated by TCRdb to about 2020). In terms of the full investigation: The cohort included three men and two women between 18 and 49 years of age. To estimate repertoire size and how much clonotypes are shared between individuals, the study performed deep sequencing of blood TCR repertoires from about five healthy adults. To increase sequencing depth and limit assay-specific biases, TCR repertoire library preparation and sequencing were carried out by different laboratories using diverse techniques. Per donor, leukapheresis produced somewhere between about 0.85 and 9.5 billion PBMCs. Study-wide conclusions, independent of this receptor: Because the study included only a small number of donors, the genetic and exposure-history diversity represented was limited. Pairwise subsampling indicated that sequencing depth was expected to affect the degree of clonotype sharing among donors. Sampling was restricted to blood, and TCR repertoires in tissues likely differ from the TCR repertoires found in blood.

Healthy HIV-negative adults with no recently reported acute infections or vaccinations were included as donors. Only Caucasian adults living in Nashville, Tennessee, USA were represented among the donors. In the unsorted samples, 70 million to 90 million PBMCs were counted, and genomic DNA was extracted using the QIAamp DNA Blood Mini kit. Blood was collected by leukapheresis, and PBMCs were isolated by Ficoll-Histopaque density gradient centrifugation and then cryopreserved in liquid nitrogen vapor phase. Using the deep immunoSEQ assay, TCR CDR3 regions were amplified from genomic DNA by multiplex PCR. Extracted genomic DNA from each cell subset was spread evenly across all wells of several immunoSEQ 96-well plates, with each plate serving as a replicate. For unsorted PBMC, each replicate PCR was loaded with 300 to 350 ng genomic DNA, equivalent to tens of thousands of T cell genomes. Genomic DNA from unsorted PBMC was sequenced over ten immunoSEQ deep assay plates. Purified libraries were quantified with a Qubit 3.0 fluorometer, sized on a Bioanalyzer 2100, and re-quantified with the KAPA Library Quantification kit. Every immunoSEQ 96-well plate was sequenced on a dedicated single-read 150-cycle Illumina NextSeq 550 flow cell. In the source study's methods: Because the immunoSEQ output included only junctional sequences and no quality scores, the filtering could not be the same as the filtering used for full-length reads. To assign V/J genes and CDR3, sequences were annotated against IMGT germline references using PyIR, a Python wrapper for IgBLAST v1.9. Reads were filtered out if the reads had weak V/J assignments (E-value above 1e-6), no CDR3, stop codons, out-of-frame junctions, or ambiguous translated residues. A V3J clonotype was defined by an identical inferred V gene, J gene, and CDR3 amino acid sequence. To compute the percentage overlap between repertoires, the number of shared unique clonotypes was divided by the size of the smaller repertoire. RTK rarefaction, the Chao1 estimator, and Recon v2.1 estimates of unobserved clonotypes were used to assess repertoire richness. TCRdb obtained this table from immuneACCESS and retained in-frame rearrangements with V and J assigned. These tables miss some clones; where compared with another copy, unresolved V genes account for less than half of the shortfall, and the remainder is unexplained. V and J calls and clone size follow that table, whereas D and trimming were derived from the DNA. The sample table lists fewer than 650,000 clones, roughly four fifths of them with a count of one. The ten largest clones take up around 13% of the sample.

The CDR3 measures 13 amino acids from cysteine to phenylalanine. This entry keeps only the CDR3 DNA: 39 bases, framed from base 1. The germline V gene encodes CDR1 SQVTM and CDR2 ANQGSEA. V is clipped by 3 bases and J by 2 bases, and the sequence between their germline boundaries is 7 bases long. This clone has just a few counts. The antigen it recognizes is unknown. Base quality data are lacking; no much larger clone is found one base away. The sequence was collected from a woman aged 40-49 years in good health. Some clones in this sample may be carry-over from other donors' samples. The sequence links TRBV29-1 to TRBJ2-2, with an unclear D gene assignment. Sequenced material: PBMCs. CDR3 protein: CSVDWLNTGELFF. In nucleotides, the sequence is TGCAGCGTTGACTGGCTAAACACCGGGGAGCTGTTTTTT.